A selection of T cell receptor beta chains follows, all from one sample in a study of blood T cell repertoires in COVID-19. Produced via immunoSEQ multiplex PCR; TCRdb's table is partial and in-frame only. Of some 500,000 clones listed, 85% to 90% were seen once; the top ten hold roughly 8%. The sample taken for sequencing was peripheral blood. Receptors originate from a woman aged 45-65 years with COVID-19, enrolled during active disease. Both conserved end residues are trimmed from each CDR3. Some rows have no size entry. The others give once, few or many, or a class for an expanded clone.

TRBJ2-2	NA	TRBV9	ASSSRQGGINTGELF
TRBJ2-7	NA	TRBV11-2	ASSARQGSSYEQY
TRBJ2-2	NA	TRBV29-1	SAVRGGTGELF
TRBJ1-5	NA	TRBV15	ATSRDWGQGLGSNQPQH
TRBJ1-5	NA	TRBV19	ASSTPDRGLQPQH
TRBJ2-2	NA	TRBV9	ASSGPLTGGAGGELF
TRBJ2-2	NA	TRBV6-5	ASSSGIAGELF
TRBJ2-5	NA	TRBV11-3	ASSLPGNQETQY
TRBJ2-7	NA	TRBV11-2	ASSPSLKLY
TRBJ1-6	NA	TRBV18	ASSLRGGENSPLH
TRBJ1-3	NA	TRBV25-1	ASSHPGTGSGNTIY
TRBJ2-2	NA	TRBV19	ASSIPAGGHRELF
TRBJ1-3	NA	TRBV7-9	ASSPLTGANTIY
TRBJ2-5	NA	TRBV20-1	SAWTEETQY
TRBJ2-1	NA	TRBV19	ASSPSGGAFNEQF
TRBJ2-1	NA	TRBV3-1/TRBV3-2	ASSQGEGGGRDEQF
TRBJ2-7	NA	TRBV4-2	ASSQNTGKGAYGQY
TRBJ2-2	few	TRBV24-1	ATSEPRDRGDGELF
TRBJ1-2	NA	TRBV5-1	ASSLGIEGYT
TRBJ2-5	NA	TRBV4-1	ASSQDRAAGVIQETQY
TRBJ1-5	NA	TRBV30	AWSVRKGTGSNQPQH
TRBJ1-1	NA	TRBV10-3	AISAQGSGTEAF
TRBJ1-1	few	TRBV5-1	ASSFWTGTEAF
TRBJ1-2	NA	TRBV3-1/TRBV3-2	ASSQDYRDGYT
TRBJ1-1	NA	TRBV24-1	ATGQGAEAF
TRBJ1-4	NA	TRBV5-1	ASSTSGGTGTEKLF
TRBJ1-4	NA	TRBV3-1/TRBV3-2	ASSQFTRQAGEKLF
TRBJ1-6	once	TRBV7-9	ASSFQGSYNSPLH
TRBJ1-2	NA	TRBV5-1	ASSLGQGRDGYT
TRBJ1-2	NA	TRBV7-9	ASSLGLGTGSYGYT
TRBJ1-2	once	TRBV5-6	ASSSYTLNRDRDGYT
TRBJ2-3	NA	TRBV11-2	ASSLRTVGTDTQY
TRBJ1-1	NA	TRBV27	ASSLLPGKGNTEAF
TRBJ1-1	once	TRBV6-6	ASVGLNTEAF
TRBJ1-5	NA	TRBV9	ASSRTGDSNQPQH
TRBJ1-4	few	TRBV2	ASTIASGTDKKLF
TRBJ2-7	NA	TRBV3-1/TRBV3-2	ASSQAHSQGYEQY
TRBJ1-1	NA	TRBV20-1	SAPSRGVAF
TRBJ2-2	few	TRBV30	AWRHSGGWTGELF
TRBJ1-1	NA	TRBV29-1	SVAQGTNTEAF
TRBJ1-6	NA	TRBV2	ASRVVRGQGSPLH
TRBJ1-2	NA	TRBV12-3/TRBV12-4	ASTLGTGGGYT
TRBJ1-2	NA	TRBV19	ASSMKPGAFKTNYGYT
TRBJ2-1	NA	TRBV14	ASSQDAGYNEQF
TRBJ2-1	NA	TRBV20-1	SASSSGLYNEQF
TRBJ1-1	NA	TRBV24-1	ATSDSENTEAF
TRBJ1-1	NA	TRBV19	ASSFLPGQTMNTEAF